One sample yielded the 15 T cell receptor beta chains listed below, sequenced in a study of T cells in Graves' hyperthyroidism and ophthalmopathy. Amplified TCR beta CDR3 regions came from RNA transcripts. The primer set for the first-round RT-PCR of the TCR CDR3 was HTBI. TCRdb called the multiplex PCR reads again in MiXCR, with one record for every CDR3 protein. Among about 420,000 distinct CDR3 sequences listed, about 15% were seen once. The sample was blood. These TCRs come from a woman aged 18 to 35 with Graves' hyperthyroidism.

This chain connects TRBV6-1 to TRBJ2-3; 8 nucleotides agree with TRBD1. The trim removed 3 bases at V and 0 bases at J, leaving 2 bases unmatched. The CDR3 length is 15 residues. In germline, CDR1 is MNHNS, CDR2 SASEGT. CDR3 sequence: CASSDGQGSTDTQYF. The DNA of the CDR3 is TGTGCCAGCAGTGATGGACAGGGTAGCACAGATACGCAGTATTTT.

The table lists this clonotype with many counts. The chain recombines TRBV11-3 with TRBJ2-3; D not resolved. V was pared by 5 bases and J by 0 bases, with 6 bases between. The CDR3 spans 13 residues. The germline V gene has CDR1 SGHNT and CDR2 YENEEA. CDR3 nucleotides: TGTGCCAGCAGCCCACATAGCACAGATACGCAGTATTTT. Protein: CASSPHSTDTQYF.

The chain combines TRBV20-1 with TRBJ2-5; 15 bases are a match to TRBD2. Germline loops: CDR1 DFQATT, CDR2 SNEGSKA (reference sequence). The CDR3 contains 16 residues. The ends lost 5 bases at V and 5 bases at J; junction bases unmatched: 9. For the CDR3, the DNA is TGCAGTGCTGGGTGGGGACTAGCGGGGGGTTGGGAGACCCAGTACTTC. Translating it yields CSAGWGLAGGWETQYF.

The gene calls are TRBV2 and TRBJ1-2; D perhaps matches TRBD1 (6 bases). Trimming stripped 5 bases from V and 2 bases from J, with 15 bases between. The V gene's germline CDR1 is SNHLY and CDR2 FYNNEI. The CDR3 length is 15 residues. The CDR3 DNA sequence: TGTGCCAGCAGTCCAGGACAGCCGATGAACTATGGCTACACCTTC. Its translation: CASSPGQPMNYGYTF.

There are many counts of this clonotype. This chain links TRBV6-2 or TRBV6-3 with TRBJ2-1, with D perhaps matching TRBD1 (6 bases). CDR1 MNHEY and CDR2 SVGEGT come from the germline V gene. The CDR3 extends over 12 amino acids. V lost 5 bases and J 10 bases, leaving 12 bases between the germline ends. The CDR3 is CASSQYRAEQFF. For the CDR3, the DNA is TGTGCCAGCAGTCAATACAGGGCAGAGCAGTTCTTC.

There are a few counts of this clonotype. This rearrangement joins TRBV19 to TRBJ2-7; 11 nucleotides agree with TRBD2. The trim removed 2 bases at V and 3 bases at J, leaving 12 bases unmatched. The germline V gene encodes CDR1 LNHDA and CDR2 SQIVND (reference sequence). The CDR3 totals 18 residues. The DNA of the CDR3 is TGTGCCAGTAGTATAAAAATGTCGGGACTAGCGGATTTCTACGAGCAGTACTTC. Protein sequence: CASSIKMSGLADFYEQYF.

The table lists this clonotype with many counts. J is TRBJ1-5 and V is TRBV6-1, with D tentatively TRBD1 (5 bases). Germline V gene sequence: CDR1 MNHNS, CDR2 SASEGT. The CDR3 runs 15 residues. The V gene lost 6 bases and the J gene lost 3 bases, with 15 bases spanning the gap. The CDR3 bases are TGTGCCAGCAGGGGACCCCCAGAGAACAATCAGCCCCAGCATTTT. Encoded protein: CASRGPPENNQPQHF.

This clonotype has at least ten counts. The rearrangement links TRBV20-1 to TRBJ2-5; 8 bases match TRBD2. The CDR3 loop spans 15 amino acids. The V gene end was trimmed by 1 base and the J gene end by 5 bases; junction bases not matched to a gene: 9. Germline V gene lookup returns CDR1 DFQATT and CDR2 SNEGSKA (reference sequence). CDR3 in DNA: TGCAGTGCTAGAGTCCAGCGGGGGAACGTGGAGACCCAGTACTTC. Residues: CSARVQRGNVETQYF.

This clonotype was seen repeatedly, ten times or more. V is TRBV3-1 and J is TRBJ2-4, with D unresolved. Germline V gene sequence: CDR1 LGHDT, CDR2 YNNKEL (reference sequence). The CDR3 runs 15 residues. The germline V and J ends were trimmed by 4 bases and 0 bases, with 10 bases remaining between them. The CDR3 protein is CASSPRPVAKNIQYF. For the CDR3, the DNA is TGTGCCAGCAGCCCCCGGCCAGTAGCCAAAAACATTCAGTACTTC.

This clonotype was observed at least ten times. The rearrangement joins TRBV12-3 or TRBV12-4 to TRBJ2-5; maybe TRBD2 (6 bases). V lost 4 bases and J lost 5, with 14 bases in between. The CDR3 loop spans 14 amino acids. In nucleotides, the CDR3 is TGTGCCAGCAGTTCCCTGTATGGAGGGGAGACCCAGTACTTC. It encodes CASSSLYGGETQYF.

In its sample, this clonotype was seen a few times. V gene TRBV7-9 combines with J gene TRBJ1-5, with 7 bases aligning to TRBD1. With 1 base clipped from V and 0 bases from J, the junction kept 6 bases outside the gene matches. CDR3 length: 17 amino acids. CDR1 SEHNR and CDR2 FQNEAQ come from the germline V gene (reference sequence). The CDR3 sequence is CASSLEGATYSNQPQHF. The CDR3 nucleotides are TGTGCCAGCAGCTTAGAGGGGGCGACCTATAGCAATCAGCCCCAGCATTTT.

This clonotype was found many times. V usage is TRBV20-1 and J usage is TRBJ1-1; no clear D gene. Trimming removed 4 bases at V and 0 bases at J, with 3 bases between. Germline V gives CDR1 DFQATT, CDR2 SNEGSKA (reference sequence). The CDR3 is made up of 11 amino acids. CDR3 loop: CSAKMNTEAFF. Here the CDR3 DNA reads TGCAGTGCTAAAATGAACACTGAAGCTTTCTTT.

The chain carries TRBV6-1 and TRBJ1-6; a weak D match, TRBD1 (5 bases). The V gene lost 7 bases and the J gene lost 8 bases, with 12 bases spanning the gap. Germline CDR1 reads MNHNS; CDR2 reads SASEGT. This CDR3 contains 13 residues. The CDR3 spells CASMAGTHSPLHF. DNA of the CDR3: TGTGCCAGCATGGCAGGGACCCATTCACCCCTCCACTTT.

This clonotype was picked up many times. The V gene is TRBV12-3 or TRBV12-4, the J gene TRBJ2-7; D remains ambiguous. Between the trimmed V and J ends, which lost 5 bases and 3 bases, there was a span of 17 bases. The CDR3 has 15 residues. CDR3 in DNA: TGTGCCAGCAGTCCCACGCAAGCTGCAATCTACGAGCAGTACTTC. It encodes CASSPTQAAIYEQYF.

The chain joins TRBV6-1 to TRBJ2-4, with D uncertain. CDR1 and CDR2 (germline): MNHNS, SASEGT. The CDR3 loop spans 17 amino acids. The germline V and J ends were trimmed by 2 bases and 3 bases, with 17 bases remaining between them. The CDR3 sequence: CASSELHGSLDKNIQYF. The CDR3 DNA follows: TGTGCCAGCAGTGAACTCCACGGTTCCCTAGACAAAAACATTCAGTACTTC.